This TCR beta chain was found in a study of OX40 agonist ivuxolimab in advanced cancers. Whole-study context: The study reported partial responses in three patients: one hepatocellular carcinoma, two cutaneous melanoma. Findings and limits, study-wide: Antigen specificity of clonally expanded peripheral T cells was not established. CD8+ T cells (on average) carried more expanded clones than CD4+ T cells.

Blood was sampled at baseline, cycle 4 day 1, and cycle 7 day 1. TCRdb keeps only in-frame clones here, not all; method: immunoSEQ multiplex PCR. The sample holds 55,000 to 65,000 clones, about 87% seen once. On this clone itself: Its antigen is not identified.

Germline lookup yields CDR1 MGHDK and CDR2 SYGVNS. Trimming cost V 3 bases and J 3 bases, with 7 bases left between them. This CDR3 region has 13 residues. The sequences come from CD4+ or CD8+ T cells sorted from blood, collected in a trial of the OX40 agonist ivuxolimab. The TCR comes from an adult with an advanced solid tumor such as melanoma, head and neck, liver or kidney cancer. This chain joins TRBV25-1 and TRBJ2-3, with a weak D call TRBD1 (6 bases). CDR3 loop: CASSEGATDTQYF. The CDR3 region has the DNA TGTGCCAGCAGTGAGGGGGCAACAGATACGCAGTATTTT.